Listed below are T cell receptor beta chains from one sample, sequenced in a study of identical twins. TCRdb itself ran the 5' RACE reads through MiXCR, one entry per CDR3 protein. The sample has around 340,000 distinct CDR3 sequences; roughly an eighth are singletons. These sequences were also reported in another study, on yellow fever vaccine responses in identical twins.

The sample was CD8+ T cells sorted from blood. All receptors come from a woman aged 18-29 years in good health. Both conserved end residues are part of each CDR3.

j_gene,v_gene,CDR3aa
TRBJ2-7,TRBV3-1,CASSQIQEVGTYEQYF
TRBJ2-2,TRBV27,CASSLRPGQGSYYGELFF
TRBJ2-7,TRBV9,CASSVGTSAAYEQYF
TRBJ2-1,TRBV4-2,CASSGGTGEVYNEQFF
TRBJ1-1,TRBV28,CASSHQGTTEAFF
TRBJ2-5,TRBV12-3/TRBV12-4,CASRGEGQETQYF
TRBJ2-1,TRBV12-3/TRBV12-4,CASVTGGREYEQFF
TRBJ1-1,TRBV19,CATGVGNTEAFF
TRBJ1-1,TRBV20-1,CSARPGVRTEAFF
TRBJ2-7,TRBV20-1,CSARSGSSYEQYF
TRBJ2-7,TRBV4-1,CASSQAQGRSYEQYF
TRBJ2-1,TRBV29-1,CSVDLAGAGNEQFF
TRBJ2-3,TRBV5-8,CASGKAGTSVIDTQYF
TRBJ2-7,TRBV9,CASSVGGGTSGSYEQYF
TRBJ2-1,TRBV28,CASTVAGTGDNEQFF
TRBJ2-5,TRBV3-1,CASSHRTDLPWAQYF
TRBJ2-7,TRBV14,CASSHVPTSYEQYF
TRBJ2-5,TRBV7-3,CASSLTGGLQETQYF
TRBJ2-1,TRBV12-3/TRBV12-4,CASSLGDEQFF
TRBJ2-2,TRBV28,CASRLGGGELFF
TRBJ2-7,TRBV18,CASSDIDRIRDEQYF
TRBJ2-5,TRBV5-1,CASSLPTSGVQQETQYF
TRBJ2-1,TRBV29-1,CSVEGLAVSTSYNEQFF
TRBJ2-1,TRBV12-3/TRBV12-4,CASSFVGGNNEQFF
TRBJ1-1,TRBV16,CASSQFSGENTEAFF
TRBJ2-7,TRBV2,CASSEWLEGVEQYF
TRBJ2-3,TRBV12-3/TRBV12-4,CASSFYSESTDTQYF
TRBJ2-1,TRBV4-1,CASSLFLGGAYNEQFF
TRBJ2-1,TRBV19,CASRPSSGGYNEQFF
TRBJ2-7,TRBV3-1,CASSQGSANGRSGEQYF
TRBJ2-5,TRBV4-1,CASSQDRGSGGSQETQYF
TRBJ2-1,TRBV6-4,CASSASGGANEQFF
TRBJ2-1,TRBV15,CATSRDFPRAEESHEQFF
TRBJ2-2,TRBV28,CASSLTGWITGELFF
TRBJ2-1,TRBV7-3,CASSPGLAEEQFF
TRBJ2-2,TRBV5-1,CASSWVPSGANTGELFF
TRBJ2-7,TRBV7-9,CASSWVGAAYEQYF
TRBJ2-3,TRBV11-2,CASSLDGIRRQGARRDTQYF
TRBJ2-7,TRBV9,CASTPGQTNYEQYF
TRBJ1-4,TRBV14,CASSQERGSFNEKLFF
TRBJ2-1,TRBV5-1,CASSPKFGGSSYNEQFF
TRBJ2-2,TRBV3-1,CASSYPGPSTGELFF
TRBJ2-1,TRBV19,CASSPSGGAGEQFF
TRBJ2-2,TRBV4-1,CASTDHGQRSGELFF
TRBJ1-5,TRBV12-5,CASGLNREGRNQPQHF
TRBJ2-1,TRBV2,CASSVDNYNEQFF
TRBJ2-2,TRBV10-1,CASSQGEVTTGELFF
TRBJ1-1,TRBV7-3,CASSIHGQGNTEAFF
TRBJ1-1,TRBV5-1,CASSLSWTAGSTEAFF
TRBJ2-7,TRBV5-5,CASSLKGGQGSYEQYF
TRBJ2-7,TRBV27,CASGDSLYEQYF